The sequence of this TCR beta chain was determined in a study of monozygotic twins with inflammatory bowel disease. General observations from the study: Researchers report that IBD patients shared fewer clonotypes with others than healthy twins, especially amid disease activity.

Looked up from germline, CDR1 is SGHTA and CDR2 is FQGNSA. The length of the CDR3 is 15 residues. Worth noting for this clonotype: Its antigen is currently unknown.

Reprocessing the 5' RACE reads, TCRdb reports a single entry for every CDR3 protein and omits DNA. The listing contains approximately 400,000 distinct CDR3 sequences. The specimen sequenced was blood. This chain connects TRBV7-2 to TRBJ2-1; there is no DNA to check the TCRdb D call of TRBD2. The sequence derives from a human donor with ulcerative colitis or Crohn's disease, or a healthy co-twin of an affected twin (not recorded which). CDR3: CASSLVTSGINEQFF.